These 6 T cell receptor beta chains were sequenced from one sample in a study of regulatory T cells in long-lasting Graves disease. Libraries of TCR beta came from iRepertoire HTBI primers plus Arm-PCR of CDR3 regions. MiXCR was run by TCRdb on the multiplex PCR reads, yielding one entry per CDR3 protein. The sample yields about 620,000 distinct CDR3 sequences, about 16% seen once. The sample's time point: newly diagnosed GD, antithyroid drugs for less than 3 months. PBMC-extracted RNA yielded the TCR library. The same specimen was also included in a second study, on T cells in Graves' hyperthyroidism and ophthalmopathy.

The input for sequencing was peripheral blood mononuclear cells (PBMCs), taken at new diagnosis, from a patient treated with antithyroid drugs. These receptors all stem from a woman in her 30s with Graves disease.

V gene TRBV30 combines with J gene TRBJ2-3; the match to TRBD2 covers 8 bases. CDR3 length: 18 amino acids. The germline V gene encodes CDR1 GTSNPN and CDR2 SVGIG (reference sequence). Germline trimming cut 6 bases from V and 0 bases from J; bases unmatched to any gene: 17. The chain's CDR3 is CACNQGLAGLLSTDTQYF. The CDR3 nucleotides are TGTGCCTGCAACCAAGGCTTAGCGGGACTCCTTAGCACAGATACGCAGTATTTT.

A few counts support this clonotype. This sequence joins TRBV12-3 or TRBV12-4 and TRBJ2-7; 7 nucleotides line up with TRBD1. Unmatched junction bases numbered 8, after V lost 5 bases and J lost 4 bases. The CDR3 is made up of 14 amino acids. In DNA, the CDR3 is TGTGCCAGCAGTCCGCCGGGACAGATGTACGAGCAGTACTTC. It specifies CASSPPGQMYEQYF.

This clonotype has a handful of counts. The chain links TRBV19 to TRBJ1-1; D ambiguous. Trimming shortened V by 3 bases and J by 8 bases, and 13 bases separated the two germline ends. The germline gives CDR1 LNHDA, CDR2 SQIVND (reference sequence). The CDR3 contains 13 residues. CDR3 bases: TGTGCCAGTAGTATGCCAAACGTCGTAGAAGCTTTCTTT. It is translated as CASSMPNVVEAFF.

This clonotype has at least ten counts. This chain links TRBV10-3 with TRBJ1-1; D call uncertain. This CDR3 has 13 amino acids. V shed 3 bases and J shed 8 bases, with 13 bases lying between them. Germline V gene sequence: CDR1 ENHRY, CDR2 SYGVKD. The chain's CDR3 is CAISEGGWREAFF. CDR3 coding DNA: TGTGCCATCAGTGAAGGTGGGTGGCGGGAAGCTTTCTTT.

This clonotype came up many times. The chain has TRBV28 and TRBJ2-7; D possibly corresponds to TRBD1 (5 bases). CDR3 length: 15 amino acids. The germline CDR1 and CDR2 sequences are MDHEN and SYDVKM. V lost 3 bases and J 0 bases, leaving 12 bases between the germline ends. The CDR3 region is CASSLIDRNSYEQYF. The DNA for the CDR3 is TGTGCCAGCAGTTTGATAGACAGAAACTCCTACGAGCAGTACTTC.

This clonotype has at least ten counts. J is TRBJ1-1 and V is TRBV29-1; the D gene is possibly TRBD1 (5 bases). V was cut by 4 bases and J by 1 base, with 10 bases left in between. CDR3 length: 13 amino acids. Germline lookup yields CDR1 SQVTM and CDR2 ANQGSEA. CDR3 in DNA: TGCAGCGTTGCGGGGACCGCGAACACTGAAGCTTTCTTT. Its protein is CSVAGTANTEAFF.